Following are 8 T cell receptor beta chains from one sample sequenced in a study of shared clonotypes between healthy human individuals. The repertoire was sequenced with immunoSEQ multiplex PCR; TCRdb's copy has only in-frame clones and lacks some. The sample carries fewer than 800,000 clones, 92% recorded once. Positive CCR7 selection of CD45RO-negative cells yielded the naive CD8 cells, and terminally differentiated effector memory CD45RA+ cells were excluded. The sequenced sample was naive CD8+ T cells sorted from blood. These receptors came from a young man in good health.

V gene TRBV6-1 combines with J gene TRBJ2-2; no definite D call. Germline CDR1 reads MNHNS; CDR2 reads SASEGT. The V end lost 2 bases, the J end lost 8 bases, and 6 bases lay between the germline ends. The length of the CDR3 is 12 residues. The CDR3 DNA is TGTGCCAGCAGTGAAAGGGTTGGGGAGCTGTTTTTT. Protein sequence: CASSERVGELFF.

This chain uses TRBV9 with TRBJ2-7; D is perhaps TRBD2 (5 bases). Germline-derived CDR1 and CDR2 are SGDLS and YYNGEE. This CDR3 has 14 residues. V was trimmed by 3 bases and J by 0 bases, leaving 10 bases between them. The DNA of the CDR3 is TGTGCCAGCAGCGCCGGGATCTTCTCCTACGAGCAGTACTTC. The encoded protein is CASSAGIFSYEQYF.

This chain links TRBV28 with TRBJ1-5; 10 positions agree with TRBD1. CDR1 is MDHEN, CDR2 SYDVKM, per germline. V was pared by 1 base and J by 16 bases, with 10 bases of the junction left unmatched. The length of the CDR3 is 14 residues. CDR3 sequence reads: CASSLSGTGVTSHF. CDR3 sequence (DNA): TGTGCCAGCAGTTTATCCGGGACAGGGGTTACTAGCCATTTT.

The rearrangement links TRBV27 to TRBJ2-5; D possibly corresponds to TRBD1 (7 bases). Germline CDR1 and CDR2: MNHEY and SMNVEV (reference sequence). Trimming pared 0 bases from V and 7 bases from J, leaving 18 bases between. CDR3 size: 16 residues. The CDR3 bases are TGTGCCAGCAGTTTATCTGGAGGGGGCAGTCTGACGACCCAGTACTTC. It translates to CASSLSGGGSLTTQYF.

The chain couples TRBV29-1 to TRBJ2-5; the match to TRBD2 covers 8 bases. Germline trimming cut 5 bases from V and 4 bases from J; bases unmatched to any gene: 9. Germline values: CDR1 SQVTM, CDR2 ANQGSEA. The CDR3 runs 14 residues. CDR3 nucleotides: TGCAGCGTTTGCCCAGCGGGAGATTTAGAGACCCAGTACTTC. Its translation is CSVCPAGDLETQYF.

This CDR3 reads CASSLGVQVLYGYTF. CDR3 nucleotide sequence: TGTGCCAGCAGCTTAGGGGTACAGGTTCTCTATGGCTACACCTTC. The chain employs TRBV7-9 and TRBJ1-2, with D possibly being TRBD1 (5 bases). Per germline, CDR1 SEHNR and CDR2 FQNEAQ (reference sequence). Deletions cut 1 base from V and 4 bases from J, with 13 bases between. This CDR3 contains 15 residues.

This chain joins TRBV7-3 and TRBJ2-1; 8 bases are shared with TRBD1. The CDR3 runs to 16 residues. From germline, CDR1 is SGHTA and CDR2 FQGTGA. V dropped 4 bases and J dropped 4; count of bases not matched to a gene: 9. CDR3 amino acids: CASSSSTGVQYNEQFF. The CDR3 region has the DNA TGTGCCAGCAGCTCGTCGACAGGGGTCCAATACAATGAGCAGTTCTTC.

This chain connects TRBV6-1 to TRBJ1-2; D uncertain. The V end lost 3 bases, the J end lost 7 bases, and 15 bases lay between the germline ends. Germline CDR1 reads MNHNS; CDR2 reads SASEGT. The CDR3 is 14 residues long. The CDR3 here is CASSDPEDSGGYTF. CDR3 sequence (DNA): TGTGCCAGCAGTGATCCCGAAGACTCTGGTGGCTACACCTTC.